This T cell receptor beta chain was identified during a study of immune evolution from preneoplasia to lung adenocarcinoma. Findings and limits, study-wide: Normal lung had highest clonality; later lesions appeared denser, more diverse. From normal lung to invasive adenocarcinoma, top clone frequencies appeared to decrease. KRAS-mutant nodules had the highest T cell clonality.

This clone occurred a few times. Its antigen remains unidentified. The protocol was immunoSEQ multiplex PCR, while the TCRdb copy is restricted to in-frame clones and leaves out a portion. The sample shows 9,600 or so clones, around four fifths of them seen only once. Germline values: CDR1 SGHVS, CDR2 FQNEAQ. The CDR3 length is 16 residues. V shed 3 bases and J shed 2 bases, with 17 bases lying between them. H&E slides confirmed each diagnosis, reviewed by two pathologists independently. The origin of this receptor is a person aged 55-80 years with lung adenocarcinoma. The chain carries TRBV7-8 and TRBJ2-7; D unresolved. Sample: FFPE lung adenocarcinoma in situ tissue. The CDR3 nucleotides read TGTGCCAGCAGCTTCTACGCCTCCTTTGGCCCCTACGAGCAGTACTTC. Residues: CASSFYASFGPYEQYF. Variable domain in full (rest from reference TRBV7-8 and TRBJ2-7): GAGVSQSPRYKVAKRGQDVALRCDPISGHVSLFWYQQALGQGPEFLTYFQNEAQLDKSGLPSDRFFAERPEGSVSTLKIQRTQQEDSAVYLCASSFYASFGPYEQYFGPGTRLTVT.